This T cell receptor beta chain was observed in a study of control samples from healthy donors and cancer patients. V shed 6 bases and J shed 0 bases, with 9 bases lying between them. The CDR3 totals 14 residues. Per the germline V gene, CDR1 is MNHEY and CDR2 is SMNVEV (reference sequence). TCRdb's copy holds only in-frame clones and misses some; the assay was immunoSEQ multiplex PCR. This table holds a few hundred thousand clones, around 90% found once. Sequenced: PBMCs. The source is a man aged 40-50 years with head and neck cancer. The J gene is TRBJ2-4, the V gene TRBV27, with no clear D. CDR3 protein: CASSGSLAKNIQYF. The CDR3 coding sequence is TGTGCCAGCAGCGGAAGCTTAGCCAAAAACATTCAGTACTTC.